A selection of T cell receptor beta chains follows, all from one sample in a study of T-cell memory formation after mild COVID-19. TCRdb ran MiXCR on the 5' RACE reads and lists one entry per CDR3 protein. This sample has 200,000 to 300,000 distinct CDR3 sequences; approximately 16% occur once, and the top ten carry 20% to 25%. The sequenced sample was PBMCs or a T cell subset sorted from them (not recorded which). All receptors derive from a man aged 18 to 30 who had mild COVID-19 (a few samples of this study predate the infection). Cell type and time point are not known. The CDR3 runs from the conserved cysteine through the conserved F or W. Fields, in order: D gene, J gene, clone size, V gene, CDR3 DNA, CDR3 protein. A D gene is named only where the DNA matches it firmly. Clone size is stated in some rows and not others, as once, few, many or a class when expanded.

TRBD1	TRBJ2-7	many	TRBV20-1	TGCAGTGCTGACCCGGGACAGGGCTCCTACGAGCAGTACTTC	CSADPGQGSYEQYF
NA	TRBJ2-2	many	TRBV6-5	TGTGCCAGCAGTTACTACACGGATATCACCGGGGAGCTGTTTTTT	CASSYYTDITGELFF
NA	TRBJ2-1	NA	TRBV20-1	TGCAGTGCGACGGGACACAGCACCTACAATGAGCAGTTCTTC	CSATGHSTYNEQFF
NA	TRBJ2-7	few	TRBV18	TGTGCCAGCTCACCTTGGAGGGCGGGGGAGCAGTACTTC	CASSPWRAGEQYF
TRBD1	TRBJ1-6	NA	TRBV10-3	TGTGCCATCAGTGAGATACCCGGGACAGCTAATTCACCCCTCCACTTT	CAISEIPGTANSPLHF
NA	TRBJ2-3	few	TRBV12-3/TRBV12-4	TGTGCCAGCAGTTTGAGTGGGCCACGCACAGATACGCAGTATTTT	CASSLSGPRTDTQYF
TRBD1	TRBJ2-1	few	TRBV4-1	TGCGCCAGCAGCTACTACCGGGACAGATACAATGAGCAGTTCTTC	CASSYYRDRYNEQFF
NA	TRBJ2-2	NA	TRBV6-2/TRBV6-3	TGTGCCAGCAGTTTAACTAGCTGGAGGCCCGGGGAGCTGTTTTTT	CASSLTSWRPGELFF
NA	TRBJ2-5	few	TRBV11-2	TGTGCCAGCAGCTTAGTACGGGGCCCTCAAGAGACCCAGTACTTC	CASSLVRGPQETQYF
NA	TRBJ2-3	few	TRBV6-6	TGTGGGACCTTGTGGTCAGGAACAGATACGCAGTATTTT	CGTLWSGTDTQYF
TRBD1	TRBJ2-1	few	TRBV7-9	TGTGCCAGCAGCTTAGTCTTGGGGGACAGAGAACGAGAGCAGTTCTTC	CASSLVLGDREREQFF
NA	TRBJ2-3	NA	TRBV6-6	TGTGCCAGCAGTTACTCGACAAGTGCGGGACCCACCTCGCAGTATTTT	CASSYSTSAGPTSQYF
NA	TRBJ2-3	NA	TRBV5-1	TGCGCCAGCAGCTTGTCTAGCGTGGTACCAAGCGATACGCAGTATTTT	CASSLSSVVPSDTQYF
TRBD2	TRBJ2-1	NA	TRBV20-1	TGCAGTGCTAGAGATATGACGGGGGGGCTATTATTCTTC	CSARDMTGGLLFF
NA	TRBJ2-4	NA	TRBV6-5	TGTGCCAGCAGTCTTGACGGGGGAACAAACATTCAGTACTTC	CASSLDGGTNIQYF
TRBD2	TRBJ2-3	NA	TRBV10-3	TGTGCCATCAGTCGGACTAGCGGGGATTTTTCAGATACGCAGTATTTT	CAISRTSGDFSDTQYF
NA	TRBJ2-5	NA	TRBV4-1	TGCGCCAGCAGCCAAGGAGTAGCGGCGGGGGCGGAGACCCAGTACTTC	CASSQGVAAGAETQYF
NA	TRBJ2-1	few	TRBV12-3/TRBV12-4	TGTGCCAGCAGTTCAGGCCGGGGTGAGCAGTTCTTC	CASSSGRGEQFF
NA	TRBJ2-5	NA	TRBV7-9	TGTGCCAGCAGCTTAGGGGATGCGGGGCAAGAGACCCAGTACTTC	CASSLGDAGQETQYF
NA	TRBJ2-7	NA	TRBV27	TGTGCCAGCAGTGGTGGGTCCCACTCCTACGAGCAGTACTTC	CASSGGSHSYEQYF
NA	TRBJ1-4	NA	TRBV6-5	TGTGCCAGCAGTTACTCGGGGGGCGCGGCTAATGAAAAACTGTTTTTT	CASSYSGGAANEKLFF
NA	TRBJ1-1	NA	TRBV29-1	TGCAGCTCCTCCGGGCAGGGAGGCAAGAACACTGAAGCTTTCTTT	CSSSGQGGKNTEAFF
NA	TRBJ2-5	NA	TRBV6-5	TGTGCCAGCAGTTGGGCTGTTCAAGAGACCCAGTACTTC	CASSWAVQETQYF
NA	TRBJ1-2	NA	TRBV4-1	TGCGCCAGCAGCCAAGCACCACGGGGTGGCTACACCTTC	CASSQAPRGGYTF
NA	TRBJ2-1	many	TRBV3-1	TGTGCCAGCAGCGACCGTGCGCGGGTCGGCTATGAGCAGTTCTTC	CASSDRARVGYEQFF
NA	TRBJ2-2	many	TRBV29-1	TGCAGCGGGGGGGACACCGGGGAGCTGTTTTTT	CSGGDTGELFF
NA	TRBJ1-1	many	TRBV18	TGTGCCAGCTCACCAACGGCGACGAACACTGAAGCTTTCTTT	CASSPTATNTEAFF
NA	TRBJ1-5	few	TRBV6-5	TGTGCCAGCAGTTACACGTTGGGCCAGCCCCAGCATTTT	CASSYTLGQPQHF
NA	TRBJ1-2	few	TRBV6-2/TRBV6-3	TGTGCCAGCAGCGGCTATGGCTACACCTTC	CASSGYGYTF
TRBD1	TRBJ1-5	NA	TRBV2	TGTGCCAGCAGTTCTAACAGGGGCGCCTATAGCAATCAGCCCCAGCATTTT	CASSSNRGAYSNQPQHF
NA	TRBJ1-2	NA	TRBV27	TGTGCCAGCAGTTTAAGCCGAATCGGTGGCTACACCTTC	CASSLSRIGGYTF
NA	TRBJ2-1	NA	TRBV11-2	TGTGCCAGCGAGAGGAATGAGCAGTTCTTC	CASERNEQFF
NA	TRBJ2-5	NA	TRBV4-3	TGCGCCAGCAGCCAAGATCGTGGGGAGACCCAGTACTTC	CASSQDRGETQYF
NA	TRBJ2-7	many	TRBV12-3/TRBV12-4	TGTGCCAGCAGTTTTGGGTCAGGGCCCTACGAGCAGTACTTC	CASSFGSGPYEQYF
TRBD2	TRBJ2-1	NA	TRBV5-1	TGCGCCAGCAGCTTCGACTTAGCGGGCGGCTACAATGAGCAGTTCTTC	CASSFDLAGGYNEQFF
NA	TRBJ1-6	few	TRBV30	TGTGCCTGGGCCAGAAGGAACAGGGAAGGATCACCCCTCCACTTT	CAWARRNREGSPLHF